This TCR beta chain stems from a study of T cell changes during pregnancy in multiple sclerosis. Clones were read by immunoSEQ multiplex PCR, and TCRdb kept only the in-frame ones, dropping some. The repertoire holds 50,000 to 60,000 clones, with over 80% as singletons. Trimming took 4 bases from V and 8 from J, leaving 12 bases between them. The CDR3 runs 13 residues. Germline V gene data show CDR1 as SGDLS and CDR2 as YYNGEE. This chain connects TRBV9 to TRBJ1-4; a possible D gene is TRBD1 (5 bases). The TCR was taken from a female donor in good health, enrolled as a control in a pregnancy study. The sequenced sample was CD4+ T cells from peripheral blood mononuclear cells, obtained after pregnancy. DNA for the CDR3: TGTGCCAGCAGCCGGGACCGGGGGGAAAAACTGTTTTTT. Protein: CASSRDRGEKLFF.